Reported below is one T cell receptor (beta chain). This sample was taken from a study of shared T cell receptors in the human thymus. V was clipped by 5 bases and J by 2 bases, with 22 bases between them. The CDR3 has 17 amino acids. Germline V gene sequence: CDR1 MNHEY, CDR2 SMNVEV (reference sequence). Libraries were prepared by immunoSEQ multiplex PCR; TCRdb keeps only in-frame clonotypes and omits some of them. Among some 700,000 clones listed, roughly 90% were seen once. The sample was also linked to a second study, of human thymus T cells. That investigation notes: Related research has reported that thymic repertoires overlap highly among unrelated individuals.

This chain uses TRBV27 with TRBJ2-7; D is unresolved. This clonotype was sampled from a boy in the first two years of life with a congenital heart defect. The sequenced sample was thymocytes. The CDR3 DNA follows: TGTGCCAGCAGTCCCCGTATATATCCCAGTATTCCCTACGAGCAGTACTTC. Its translation: CASSPRIYPSIPYEQYF.